The T cell receptor beta chain under discussion was sequenced for a study of cytomegalovirus exposure and HLA in healthy donors. Study-wide findings and caveats: The authors later linked a missense DCLRE1C variant to TCR beta V- and J-gene trimming. The availability of immune exposure information extended only to CMV serostatus. Association with HLA alleles at 0.05 false discovery rate was found for some 18,000 TCR beta sequences in a later analysis.

As to this clone: Its antigen is unknown.

The PCR used 60 Vbeta and 13 Jbeta primers. The data were produced by immunoSEQ multiplex PCR, yet TCRdb's version contains in-frame clones alone and is incomplete. The sample has around 150,000 clones, 75% seen once. Germline V gene sequence: CDR1 SGHAT, CDR2 FQNNGV. This CDR3 has 17 amino acids. After removal of 5 bases from V and 1 base from J, the junction contained 11 bases not matched to a gene. This TCR derives from a man aged 18 to 35 in good health and CMV-seropositive. The specimen sequenced was PBMCs. This sequence joins TRBV11-2 and TRBJ2-7; 10 bases match TRBD1. CDR3 DNA: TGTGCCAGCAGCGCGTTCCGGGACAGGGGCCCATCCTACGAGCAGTACTTC. It translates to CASSAFRDRGPSYEQYF.